The 19 T cell receptor beta chains given below trace back to one sample, sequenced in a study of OX40 agonist ivuxolimab in advanced cancers. Library generation was performed with the immunoSEQ multiplex PCR assay. TCRdb mirrors the immuneACCESS table, restricted to in-frame sequences. Some clones are absent from its copies; in checked studies, under half trace to an unresolved V gene, and the reason for the others is unknown. The sample data list some 97,000 clones, and roughly 89% of these were observed just once. About 0.16% of the sample goes to the ten largest clones. Material: CD4+ or CD8+ T cells sorted from blood, obtained in a trial of the OX40 agonist ivuxolimab. The origin of the receptors is an adult with an advanced solid tumor such as melanoma, head and neck, liver or kidney cancer.

This chain connects TRBV10-1 to TRBJ2-7; the D gene is possibly TRBD1 (6 bases). With 0 bases removed from V and 6 bases from J, the gap between germline ends came to 9 bases. The CDR3 is 13 residues long. Germline V gene lookup returns CDR1 WNHNN and CDR2 SYGVQD (reference sequence). CDR3 nucleotides: TGCGCCAGCAGTGAGTCAGGACAGCGCGAGCAGTACTTC. This encodes CASSESGQREQYF.

This chain links TRBV7-8 with TRBJ1-2; no definite D call. V was pared by 0 bases and J by 1 base, with 9 bases between. This CDR3 is built from 15 residues. Germline V gives CDR1 SGHVS, CDR2 FQNEAQ. CDR3 in DNA: TGTGCCAGCAGCTTAGCGGCGGCCAGTAACTATGGCTACACCTTC. It encodes CASSLAAASNYGYTF.

CDR3 sequence: CASSLAASATTNEKLFF. CDR3 DNA: TGCGCCAGCAGCTTGGCGGCCAGTGCAACTACTAATGAAAAACTGTTTTTT. The chain couples TRBV5-1 to TRBJ1-4, with D unclear. V lost 0 bases, J lost 2 bases, and 14 bases lay in between. The CDR3 is 17 residues long. Germline V gene data show CDR1 as SGHRS and CDR2 as YFSETQ.

This sequence joins TRBV7-8 and TRBJ1-5; D might be TRBD1 (6 bases). CDR1 is SGHVS, CDR2 FQNEAQ, per germline. The CDR3 is made up of 16 amino acids. Trimming removed 4 bases from V and 3 bases from J, with 16 bases in between. CDR3 sequence (DNA): TGTGCCAGCAGCTCGGCAGGGGCAAGAGTCAATCAGCCCCAGCATTTT. It encodes CASSSAGARVNQPQHF.

V gene TRBV5-1 combines with J gene TRBJ2-1; no definite D call. Germline loops: CDR1 SGHRS, CDR2 YFSETQ. Trimming cost V 6 bases and J 0 bases, with 16 bases left between them. The CDR3 runs 16 residues. The CDR3, as DNA: TGCGCCAGCACCCCCGGGTGGGGTAGCTCCTACAATGAGCAGTTCTTC. Its protein product is CASTPGWGSSYNEQFF. Full variable domain (outside the CDR3, taken from reference TRBV5-1 and TRBJ2-1): KAGVTQTPRYLIKTRGQQVTLSCSPISGHRSVSWYQQTPGQGLQFLFEYFSETQRNKGNFPGRFSGRQFSNSRSEMNVSTLELGDSALYLCASTPGWGSSYNEQFFGPGTRLTVL.

V is TRBV6-1 and J is TRBJ2-3; D gene ambiguous. The germline V and J ends were trimmed by 6 bases and 3 bases, with 10 bases remaining between them. Germline CDR1 reads MNHNS; CDR2 reads SASEGT. The CDR3 sequence is 13 residues long. The CDR3 here is CASRRDVTDTQYF. Written as DNA, the CDR3 is TGTGCCAGCAGGCGAGACGTAACAGATACGCAGTATTTT.

The chain recombines TRBV7-2 with TRBJ2-1; 13 nucleotides align to TRBD2. The CDR3 covers 17 residues. CDR1 and CDR2 (germline): SGHTA, FQGNSA. V lost 3 bases to trimming and J lost 9 bases; unmatched junction nucleotides: 11. As DNA, the CDR3 is TGTGCCAGCAGCTTTTCGCCGACTAGCGGGAGGTCGAGTGAGCAGTTCTTC. The encoded protein is CASSFSPTSGRSSEQFF. Filled out from reference TRBV7-2 and TRBJ2-1, the complete variable domain reads GAGVSQSPSNKVTEKGKDVELRCDPISGHTALYWYRQSLGQGLEFLIYFQGNSAPDKSGLPSDRFSAERTGGSVSTLTIQRTQQEDSAVYLCASSFSPTSGRSSEQFFGPGTRLTVL.

The chain links TRBV21-1 to TRBJ2-7; the D call of TRBD1 is as the table states it, not checked on the DNA. TRBV21-1 is termed a pseudogene. The CDR3 is 17 amino acids. The CDR3 sequence: CASSARYRGPSSYEQYF. As DNA, the CDR3 is TGTGCCAGCAGCGCGAGGTACAGGGGTCCAAGCTCCTACGAGCAGTACTTC.

In nucleotides, the CDR3 is TGTGCCAGCAGCGTAGCCTCTAGGTCGAATGAGCAGTTCTTC. It translates to CASSVASRSNEQFF. The V gene is TRBV9, the J gene TRBJ2-1; D is undetermined. V was trimmed by 0 bases and J by 7 bases, leaving 11 bases between them. CDR1 and CDR2 from the germline V gene are SGDLS and YYNGEE. The CDR3 contains 14 residues.

The chain employs TRBV27 and TRBJ2-7, with D possibly being TRBD1 (5 bases). The germline V gene has CDR1 MNHEY and CDR2 SMNVEV (reference sequence). V gave up 4 bases and J gave up 1 base, with 11 bases separating them. The CDR3 is 14 amino acids. The DNA for the CDR3 is TGTGCCAGCAGTTCACCAGGGTTTTCCTACGAGCAGTACTTC. This sequence encodes CASSSPGFSYEQYF.

V usage is TRBV2 and J usage is TRBJ2-7; possible D gene TRBD1, 5 bases. CDR1 is SNHLY, CDR2 FYNNEI, per germline. Trimming cost V 7 bases and J 2 bases, with 12 bases left between them. The CDR3 is 13 amino acids. The CDR3 region is CASNAGPTYEQYF. In DNA, the CDR3 is TGTGCCAGCAATGCAGGGCCGACCTACGAGCAGTACTTC.

The V call is TRBV6-1, the J call TRBJ1-1; unclear D gene. V gave up 0 bases and J gave up 0 bases, with 5 bases separating them. The germline V gene has CDR1 MNHNS and CDR2 SASEGT. The CDR3 has 14 amino acids. CDR3 amino acids: CASSEAGLNTEAFF. The CDR3 DNA is TGTGCCAGCAGTGAAGCAGGCCTGAACACTGAAGCTTTCTTT.

This clone was observed a handful of times. The chain has TRBV19 and TRBJ1-1, with no clear D. V dropped 6 bases and J dropped 7 bases, with 12 bases sitting between them. Germline V gene lookup returns CDR1 LNHDA and CDR2 SQIVND (reference sequence). The CDR3 consists of 12 residues. The CDR3 loop reads CASSHRPSEAFF. CDR3 bases: TGTGCCAGTAGCCACCGACCGAGTGAAGCTTTCTTT.

The genes are TRBV19 and TRBJ1-1; possibly TRBD1 for D (5 bases). The CDR3 has 16 residues. Trimming cost V 6 bases and J 3 bases, with 20 bases left between them. Germline CDR1 and CDR2: LNHDA and SQIVND (reference sequence). CDR3 region: CASRRGGGGRYTEAFF. CDR3 bases: TGTGCCAGTAGGAGGGGCGGCGGGGGTAGGTACACTGAAGCTTTCTTT.

The chain combines TRBV5-1 with TRBJ1-1; no reliable D call. There are 15 residues in the CDR3. Trimming left V 0 bases short and J 3 bases short, with 12 bases between. Germline V lookup: CDR1 SGHRS, CDR2 YFSETQ. CDR3 coding DNA: TGCGCCAGCAGCTTGGACGGCAGGTCGTACACTGAAGCTTTCTTT. Encoded protein: CASSLDGRSYTEAFF.

The rearrangement joins TRBV27 to TRBJ1-5; a possible D gene is TRBD1 (6 bases). Germline values: CDR1 MNHEY, CDR2 SMNVEV (reference sequence). V was trimmed by 5 bases and J by 1 base, leaving 9 bases between them. This CDR3 spans 14 amino acids. The CDR3 is CASSRQVSNQPQHF. The CDR3 bases are TGTGCCAGCAGTCGACAGGTGAGCAATCAGCCCCAGCATTTT.

This clone occurred once. The V gene is TRBV7-8, the J gene TRBJ1-6, with D unclear. The CDR3 extends over 17 amino acids. Trimming pared 5 bases from V and 7 bases from J, leaving 21 bases between. Germline V gene data show CDR1 as SGHVS and CDR2 as FQNEAQ. CDR3 DNA sequence: TGTGCCAGCAGCGAGTTGGGCCCGGGCGCTCAAAATTCACCCCTCCACTTT. It yields the protein CASSELGPGAQNSPLHF.

This clone turned up a few times. The chain uses TRBV25-1 and TRBJ1-1; unclear D gene. The CDR3 consists of 16 residues. V was clipped by 4 bases and J by 0 bases, with 15 bases between them. In germline, CDR1 is MGHDK, CDR2 SYGVNS. CDR3 residues: CASSGFQGIMNTEAFF. The CDR3 DNA follows: TGTGCCAGCAGTGGTTTCCAAGGGATCATGAACACTGAAGCTTTCTTT. Variable domain in full (rest from reference TRBV25-1 and TRBJ1-1): EADIYQTPRYLVIGTGKKITLECSQTMGHDKMYWYQQDPGMELHLIHYSYGVNSTEKGDLSSESTVSRIRTEHFPLTLESARPSHTSQYLCASSGFQGIMNTEAFFGQGTRLTVV.

A single count supports this clone. The chain has TRBV7-2 and TRBJ2-1, with a weak D call TRBD1 (7 bases). V lost 4 bases to trimming and J lost 4 bases, with 17 bases between them. The CDR3 has 16 amino acids. The germline gives CDR1 SGHTA, CDR2 FQGNSA. CDR3 in amino acids: CASSSRRGRGYNEQFF. The CDR3 nucleotides are TGTGCCAGCAGCTCACGGAGGGGGCGGGGTTACAATGAGCAGTTCTTC.